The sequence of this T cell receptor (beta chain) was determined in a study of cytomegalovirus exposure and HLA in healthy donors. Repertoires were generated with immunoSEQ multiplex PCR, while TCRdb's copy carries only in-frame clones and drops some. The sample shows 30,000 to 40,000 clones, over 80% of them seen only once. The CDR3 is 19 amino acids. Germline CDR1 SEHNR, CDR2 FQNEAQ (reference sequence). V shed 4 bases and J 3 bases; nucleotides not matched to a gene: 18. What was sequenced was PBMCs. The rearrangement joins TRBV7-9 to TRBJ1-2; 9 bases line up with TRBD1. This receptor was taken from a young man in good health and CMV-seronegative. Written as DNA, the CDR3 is TGTGCCAGCAGCTCCTCCGGGACAGGGTCTTCGGATGAGGACTATGGCTACACCTTC. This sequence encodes CASSSSGTGSSDEDYGYTF.